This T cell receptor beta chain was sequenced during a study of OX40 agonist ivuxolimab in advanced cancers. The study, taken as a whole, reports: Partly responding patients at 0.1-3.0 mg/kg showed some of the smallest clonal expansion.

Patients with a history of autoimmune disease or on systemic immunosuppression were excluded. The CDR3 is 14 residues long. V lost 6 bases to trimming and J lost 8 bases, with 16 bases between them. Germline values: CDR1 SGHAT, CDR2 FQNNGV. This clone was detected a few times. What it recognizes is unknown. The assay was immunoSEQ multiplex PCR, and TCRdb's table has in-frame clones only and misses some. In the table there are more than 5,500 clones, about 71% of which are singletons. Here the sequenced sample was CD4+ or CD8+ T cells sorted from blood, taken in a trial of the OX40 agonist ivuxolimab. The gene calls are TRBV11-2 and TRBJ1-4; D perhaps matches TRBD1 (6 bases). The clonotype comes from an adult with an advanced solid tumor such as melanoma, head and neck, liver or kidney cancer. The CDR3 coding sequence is TGTGCCAGCAGGCATAATGGGGGGCGAGAAAAACTGTTTTTT. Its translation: CASRHNGGREKLFF.